This T cell receptor (beta chain) was found in a study of T cells in localized non-small cell lung cancer. The data were produced by immunoSEQ multiplex PCR, yet TCRdb's version contains in-frame clones alone and is incomplete. This table has around 35,000 clones, 93% appearing once. The V segment lost 3 bases and the J segment 2 bases; nucleotides outside the gene matches: 5. The germline V gene encodes CDR1 KGHSH and CDR2 LQKENI. The CDR3 extends over 16 amino acids. The source material was peripheral blood, sampled before any cancer treatment. This sequence originates from a female donor aged 60 or older with stage I lung adenocarcinoma. The chain combines TRBV18 with TRBJ2-5, with TRBD2 matching 11 bases. CDR3 DNA: TGTGCCAGCTCACCCACTAGCGGGAGAGCTCAAGAGACCCAGTACTTC. It codes for CASSPTSGRAQETQYF.